A selection of T cell receptor beta chains follows, all from one sample in a study of Tregs in tolerant kidney transplant recipients. Repertoires were generated with immunoSEQ multiplex PCR, while TCRdb's copy carries only in-frame clones and drops some. This sample yields 90,000 to 130,000 clones, of which around 87% are seen a single time; nearly 0.35% belongs to the top ten. Sample: CD4+ T cells from blood, taken before the transplant. These receptors originate from a human donor who received a combined kidney and bone marrow transplant. CDR3s include the opening cysteine and the closing phenylalanine or tryptophan. A D gene is named only where the DNA matches it firmly. Rows may omit the clone size; those that give it use once, few, many or a size class.

>TRBJ2-1|TRBD2|TRBV11-2|15|NA
CASSRLAGGGDEQFF
TGTGCCAGCAGTCGCTTAGCGGGAGGGGGGGATGAGCAGTTCTTC
>TRBJ1-5|NA|TRBV19|14|NA
CASSIGQFNQPQHF
TGTGCCAGTAGTATCGGACAGTTCAATCAGCCCCAGCATTTT
>TRBJ1-5|NA|TRBV9|16|NA
CASSAGHTSSNQPQHF
TGTGCCAGCAGCGCGGGACATACTTCTAGCAATCAGCCCCAGCATTTT
>TRBJ1-5|NA|TRBV6-6|14|once
CASSYDRSNQPQHF
TGTGCCAGCAGTTACGACAGGAGCAATCAGCCCCAGCATTTT
>TRBJ1-6|TRBD1|TRBV5-6|17|NA
CASSLMTGGSNNSPLHF
TGTGCCAGCAGCTTGATGACAGGGGGCTCCAATAATTCACCCCTCCACTTT
>TRBJ2-3|TRBD2|TRBV7-2|15|NA
CASSLASGVTDTQYF
TGTGCCAGCAGCTTAGCTAGCGGGGTCACAGATACGCAGTATTTT
>TRBJ2-7|NA|TRBV7-8|13|NA
CASSLQGPYEQYF
TGTGCCAGCAGCTTACAGGGGCCCTACGAGCAGTACTTC
>TRBJ1-4|TRBD1|TRBV12-5|14|NA
CASGPGQTNEKLFF
TGTGCTAGTGGCCCGGGACAGACTAATGAAAAACTGTTTTTT
>TRBJ2-3|NA|TRBV29-1|15|NA
CSLGHGAGGTDTQYF
TGCAGCCTCGGACACGGGGCAGGGGGGACAGATACGCAGTATTTT
>TRBJ1-5|TRBD1|TRBV5-1|14|NA
CASSEGAGNQPQHF
TGCGCCAGCAGCGAGGGGGCAGGCAATCAGCCCCAGCATTTT
>TRBJ2-7|TRBD1|TRBV14|14|NA
CASSPNRGPYEQYF
TGTGCCAGCAGCCCGAACAGGGGGCCCTACGAGCAGTACTTC
>TRBJ2-3|TRBD2|TRBV4-1|17|NA
CASSQTPAGSGTDTQYF
TGCGCCAGCAGCCAGACACCAGCGGGGTCGGGCACAGATACGCAGTATTTT
>TRBJ2-1|TRBD2|TRBV10-3|14|NA
CAISGGLAGGEQFF
TGTGCCATCAGTGGTGGACTAGCGGGAGGAGAGCAGTTCTTC
>TRBJ2-7|TRBD2|TRBV18|14|NA
CASSPGLAGDEQYF
TGTGCCAGCTCGCCGGGACTAGCGGGCGACGAGCAGTACTTC
>TRBJ2-7|NA|TRBV7-8|14|NA
CASSLTHKKYEQYF
TGTGCCAGCAGCTTAACCCACAAGAAATACGAGCAGTACTTC
>TRBJ1-3|NA|TRBV5-1|15|NA
CASSPAVGQGNTIYF
TGCGCCAGCAGCCCGGCGGTGGGGCAGGGAAACACCATATATTTT
>TRBJ2-7|TRBD1|TRBV27|16|once
CASSPYRDRPLYEQYF
TGTGCCAGCAGTCCCTACCGGGACAGACCCCTCTACGAGCAGTACTTC
>TRBJ2-7|TRBD2|TRBV30|16|NA
CAWSGYSTSGSYEQYF
TGTGCCTGGAGTGGATACTCCACTAGCGGGAGCTACGAGCAGTACTTC
>TRBJ1-2|NA|TRBV30|14|NA
CAWSVNLLNYGYTF
TGTGCCTGGAGTGTAAACCTCCTAAACTATGGCTACACCTTC
>TRBJ1-2|TRBD1|TRBV5-4|14|NA
CASSLNRGDYGYTF
TGTGCCAGCAGCTTAAACAGGGGCGACTATGGCTACACCTTC
>TRBJ1-5|NA|TRBV30|13|NA
CAWSVGGDQPQHF
TGTGCCTGGAGTGTAGGAGGGGATCAGCCCCAGCATTTT
>TRBJ1-4|NA|TRBV6-5|14|NA
CASSTGFPVEKLFF
TGTGCCAGCAGTACAGGGTTTCCCGTAGAAAAACTGTTTTTT
>TRBJ2-1|NA|TRBV6-5|13|NA
CASSYTQGWEQFF
TGTGCCAGCAGTTACACCCAGGGCTGGGAGCAGTTCTTC
>TRBJ1-2|NA|TRBV5-8|13|NA
CASSSRANYGYTF
TGTGCCAGCAGCTCGAGAGCGAACTATGGCTACACCTTC
>TRBJ2-1|TRBD1|TRBV19|15|NA
CASTQTGSSYNEQFF
TGTGCCAGTACTCAGACAGGGAGCTCCTACAATGAGCAGTTCTTC
>TRBJ1-2|TRBD1|TRBV18|16|NA
CASSPGTAKTNYGYTF
TGTGCCAGCTCACCAGGGACAGCTAAGACTAACTATGGCTACACCTTC
>TRBJ1-2|NA|TRBV19|16|NA
CASSIKAGARNYGYTF
TGTGCCAGTAGTATAAAGGCGGGGGCGCGGAACTATGGCTACACCTTC
>TRBJ1-5|NA|TRBV30|12|few
CAWSGPAGPQHF
TGTGCCTGGAGTGGGCCCGCGGGGCCCCAGCATTTT
>TRBJ1-5|NA|TRBV18|14|few
CASSPPEVPQPQHF
TGTGCCAGCTCACCACCGGAGGTCCCGCAGCCCCAGCATTTT
>TRBJ1-2|NA|TRBV7-2|12|few
CASTSWGGRYTF
TGTGCCAGCACCTCGTGGGGGGGTCGCTACACCTTC
>TRBJ2-3|NA|TRBV18|16|NA
CASSPGAGQSTDTQYF
TGTGCCAGCTCACCAGGGGCAGGACAGTCGACAGATACGCAGTATTTT
>TRBJ2-7|NA|TRBV4-1|15|NA
CASSQGRVIPGEQYF
TGCGCCAGCAGCCAAGGCAGGGTGATACCTGGCGAGCAGTACTTC
>TRBJ2-1|TRBD2|TRBV9|14|NA
CASSVGLAGYEQFF
TGTGCCAGCAGCGTGGGACTAGCGGGATATGAGCAGTTCTTC
>TRBJ2-6|NA|TRBV7-2|18|NA
CASSYTLLTGSGANVLTF
TGTGCCAGCAGCTATACCCTCCTTACAGGGTCCGGGGCCAACGTCCTGACTTTC
>TRBJ1-2|TRBD1|TRBV4-1|14|NA
CASSPGTGLNGYTF
TGCGCCAGCAGCCCCGGGACAGGGTTGAATGGCTACACCTTC
>TRBJ2-7|TRBD2|TRBV7-9|14|NA
CASSFSGGPYEQYF
TGTGCCAGCAGCTTTAGCGGGGGACCCTACGAGCAGTACTTC
>TRBJ2-7|TRBD1|TRBV7-2|15|NA
CASSPPGTGGREQYF
TGTGCCAGCAGCCCCCCCGGGACAGGGGGCCGCGAGCAGTACTTC
>TRBJ2-7|NA|TRBV7-2|16|NA
CASSLGGVGTLYEQYF
TGTGCCAGCAGCTTAGGAGGAGTCGGGACTCTCTACGAGCAGTACTTC
>TRBJ1-1|NA|TRBV2|15|NA
CANLLGAVLNTEAFF
TGTGCCAACCTATTAGGGGCCGTTCTGAACACTGAAGCTTTCTTT
>TRBJ2-7|TRBD1|TRBV13|14|NA
CASSFRQGLYEQYF
TGTGCCAGCAGCTTCCGACAGGGCCTTTACGAGCAGTACTTC
>TRBJ2-3|TRBD2|TRBV2|18|NA
CASSVSPWPSGDTDTQYF
TGTGCCAGCAGTGTATCCCCCTGGCCTAGCGGGGACACAGATACGCAGTATTTT
>TRBJ1-2|NA|TRBV28|12|NA
CASSLAVTGYTF
TGTGCCAGCAGTTTAGCGGTAACGGGCTACACCTTC
>TRBJ1-3|NA|TRBV5-1|14|once
CASSLAPGGNTIYF
TGCGCCAGCAGCTTGGCCCCAGGAGGAAACACCATATATTTT